This T cell receptor beta chain appears in the sequencing data of a study of blood T cells in healthy people across ages. The CDR3 consists of 15 residues. Trimming removed 6 bases from V and 8 bases from J; junction bases left unmatched: 13. In germline, CDR1 is SNHLY, CDR2 FYNNEI. Whenever a sample was processed, at least 6.5 million PBMCs were isolated. This clonotype has only a few counts. Together with a sample-barcoded 5' primer, a J-beta primer mix was included in a second PCR lasting about 7 to 12 cycles. TCRdb redid the calling of the 5' RACE reads with MiXCR, one entry per CDR3 protein. The sample yields 550,000 to 750,000 distinct CDR3 sequences, roughly 21% seen once.

Sample: blood. This chain uses TRBV2 with TRBJ2-1; 7 bases fit TRBD1. The clonotype comes from a man aged 65-85 years in good health. The CDR3 nucleotides read TGTGCCAGCAGCCCCCAGACAGGGTCGAGGGATGAGCAGTTCTTC. Amino acid sequence: CASSPQTGSRDEQFF.